Listed below are T cell receptor beta chains from one sample, sequenced in a study of T cell responses to AZD1222 COVID-19 vaccine. The repertoire was sequenced with immunoSEQ multiplex PCR; TCRdb's copy has only in-frame clones and lacks some. The repertoire consists of 180,000 or so clones, with about 88% occurring once and the leading ten covering 25% to 30%. Sample: peripheral blood, taken 28 days after the second AZD1222 dose. The receptors shown here come from an adult who received the AZD1222 COVID-19 vaccine. CDR3s include the opening cysteine and the closing phenylalanine or tryptophan. A D gene is named only where the DNA matches it firmly. The size entry is marked missing in some rows and otherwise reads once, few, many or a size class.

size	J	V	D	CDR3	DNA
.	TRBJ2-3	TRBV5-1	.	CASNPDASNTDTQYF	TGCGCCAGCAACCCTGACGCGTCTAACACAGATACGCAGTATTTT
.	TRBJ1-1	TRBV5-1	.	CASSTEGFLGTEAFF	TGCGCCAGCAGCACCGAGGGGTTCTTGGGAACTGAAGCTTTCTTT
.	TRBJ1-4	TRBV7-9	.	CASSSPLEKLFF	TGTGCCAGCAGCTCCCCCCTGGAAAAACTGTTTTTT
.	TRBJ1-2	TRBV5-5	TRBD1	CASSLTGGAYGYTF	TGTGCCAGCAGCTTGACAGGGGGGGCCTATGGCTACACCTTC
.	TRBJ2-5	TRBV4-3	TRBD1	CASSQDVVRGRETQYF	TGCGCCAGCAGCCAAGATGTGGTGAGGGGGCGAGAGACCCAGTACTTC
.	TRBJ2-1	TRBV6-5	.	CASSPTQQYNEQFF	TGTGCCAGCAGTCCGACCCAACAGTACAATGAGCAGTTCTTC
.	TRBJ1-1	TRBV5-1	.	CASSWGDTEAFF	TGCGCCAGCAGCTGGGGGGATACTGAAGCTTTCTTT
once	TRBJ2-3	TRBV6-1	TRBD1	CASSEQGAEDTQYF	TGTGCCAGCAGTGAACAGGGGGCGGAGGATACGCAGTATTTT
.	TRBJ2-2	TRBV7-9	TRBD1	CASSAAQGASHTGELFF	TGTGCCAGCAGCGCCGCCCAGGGGGCAAGTCACACCGGGGAGCTGTTTTTT
.	TRBJ2-2	TRBV30	TRBD1	CAWNLQGTQALFF	TGTGCCTGGAACTTACAGGGGACCCAGGCGCTGTTTTTT
.	TRBJ2-7	TRBV7-2	TRBD1	CASSSGTGIGYDEQYF	TGTGCCAGCAGCTCCGGGACAGGGATTGGATACGACGAGCAGTACTTC
.	TRBJ2-7	TRBV28	TRBD2	CASTLQRLAGVGRAYEQYF	TGTGCCAGCACCCTACAACGACTAGCGGGAGTGGGGAGGGCCTACGAGCAGTACTTC
.	TRBJ1-1	TRBV7-6	.	CASSLYESLNTEAFF	TGTGCCAGCAGCTTATATGAGTCCCTGAACACTGAAGCTTTCTTT
.	TRBJ2-7	TRBV21-1	.	CASSRGLHVHEQYF	TGTGCCAGCAGCAGAGGCCTGCACGTCCACGAGCAGTACTTC
once	TRBJ2-7	TRBV6-5	TRBD2	CASSYSSGGSYEQYF	TGTGCCAGCAGTTACTCGAGCGGGGGCTCCTACGAGCAGTACTTC
once	TRBJ2-1	TRBV5-1	TRBD2	CASSLAPSGRGGNEQFF	TGCGCCAGCAGCTTGGCCCCTAGCGGGAGGGGGGGCAATGAGCAGTTCTTC
.	TRBJ1-2	TRBV7-2	.	CASSLEGWYGYTF	TGTGCCAGCAGCTTAGAAGGCTGGTATGGCTACACCTTC
.	TRBJ2-1	TRBV3-1/TRBV3-2	TRBD2	CASSQGPQAGIF	TGTGCCAGCAGCCAAGGGCCCCAAGCGGGGATCTTC
once	TRBJ2-1	TRBV27	.	CASSPRPMAYNEQFF	TGTGCCAGCAGTCCCAGACCGATGGCCTACAATGAGCAGTTCTTC
.	TRBJ2-2	TRBV5-1	TRBD2	CASSLVAGGTGELFF	TGCGCCAGCAGCTTGGTAGCGGGAGGTACCGGGGAGCTGTTTTTT
.	TRBJ2-7	TRBV11-2	TRBD2	CASSSGGAWLGEQYF	TGTGCCAGCAGCTCGGGGGGGGCCTGGCTCGGCGAGCAGTACTTC
.	TRBJ2-5	TRBV7-2	.	CASSLNRGDQGETQYF	TGTGCCAGCAGCTTAAATCGTGGCGACCAAGGGGAGACCCAGTACTTC